This is a list of T cell receptor beta chains from one sample in a study of CD8+ T cells in alopecia areata. Produced via immunoSEQ multiplex PCR; TCRdb's table is partial and in-frame only. The data hold some 170,000 clones, with about 72% observed a single time. Here the sequenced sample was CD8+ T cells sorted from blood, taken at week 0. Every receptor here comes from a human donor with alopecia areata. The CDR3 runs from the conserved cysteine through the conserved F or W. A D gene is named only where the DNA matches it firmly. Part of the rows lack a size; the others show once, few, many or a class for expanded clones.

size	J	D	length	V	CDR3	DNA
-	TRBJ2-1	TRBD1	14	TRBV30	CAWAPGQGLHEQFF	TGTGCCTGGGCTCCGGGACAGGGGCTCCATGAGCAGTTCTTC
-	TRBJ2-7	-	11	TRBV11-2	CASSFSYEQYF	TGTGCCAGCAGCTTTTCCTACGAGCAGTACTTC
few	TRBJ2-2	-	12	TRBV6-5	CASSLNTGELFF	TGTGCCAGCAGTTTAAACACCGGGGAGCTGTTTTTT
-	TRBJ2-1	TRBD1	15	TRBV30	CAWTPRQGPWDEQFF	TGTGCCTGGACCCCCCGACAGGGCCCCTGGGATGAGCAGTTCTTC
few	TRBJ2-5	TRBD2	16	TRBV27	CASSPLAGGGQETQYF	TGTGCCAGCAGTCCGCTAGCGGGGGGGGGTCAAGAGACCCAGTACTTC
few	TRBJ2-1	TRBD2	18	TRBV7-9	CASSLARRLAGDYNEQFF	TGTGCCAGCAGCTTAGCGAGGAGACTAGCGGGGGACTACAATGAGCAGTTCTTC
-	TRBJ2-2	TRBD2	13	TRBV29-1	CSVPGLGAGELFF	TGCAGCGTTCCGGGACTAGGGGCCGGGGAGCTGTTTTTT
few	TRBJ2-5	TRBD2	15	TRBV29-1	CSVGRGGRRKETQYF	TGCAGCGTCGGTCGGGGGGGCAGGCGTAAAGAGACCCAGTACTTC
-	TRBJ2-7	-	11	TRBV11-2	CASRFSYEQYF	TGTGCCAGCAGATTTTCCTACGAGCAGTACTTC
-	TRBJ1-1	-	12	TRBV30	CAWSAGPLEAFF	TGTGCCTGGAGCGCCGGGCCGCTTGAAGCTTTCTTT
-	TRBJ2-5	-	12	TRBV10-3	CAINEGGETQYF	TGTGCCATCAACGAGGGGGGCGAGACCCAGTACTTC
-	TRBJ1-1	-	13	TRBV27	CASRDGENTEAFF	TGTGCCAGTCGGGACGGCGAGAACACTGAAGCTTTCTTT
-	TRBJ2-7	-	14	TRBV5-1	CASSLLPSRYEQYF	TGCGCCAGCAGCTTGTTGCCTAGCCGCTACGAGCAGTACTTC
-	TRBJ2-5	-	14	TRBV27	CASSPGTVQETQYF	TGTGCCAGCAGTCCAGGGACGGTCCAAGAGACCCAGTACTTC
-	TRBJ2-5	-	12	TRBV30	CAWSERVETQYF	TGTGCCTGGAGTGAGCGGGTCGAGACCCAGTACTTC
-	TRBJ2-7	-	12	TRBV7-9	CASSYIQALLYF	TGTGCCAGCAGCTATATACAAGCCCTCCTTTACTTC
few	TRBJ2-3	TRBD2	15	TRBV5-1	CASRRAGESTDTQYF	TGCGCCAGCAGACGAGCGGGGGAGAGCACAGATACGCAGTATTTT
-	TRBJ2-7	TRBD1	15	TRBV13	CASSLGPGDRNEQYF	TGTGCCAGCAGCTTAGGGCCAGGGGACAGGAACGAGCAGTACTTC
-	TRBJ1-1	-	13	TRBV27	CASSLVAGTEAFF	TGTGCCAGCAGTTTAGTGGCGGGAACTGAAGCTTTCTTT
-	TRBJ1-1	-	13	TRBV7-2	CASSSWGYTEAFF	TGTGCCAGCAGCTCGTGGGGGTACACTGAAGCTTTCTTT
-	TRBJ1-4	-	13	TRBV7-9	CASSPPPDEKLFF	TGTGCCAGCAGCCCCCCCCCAGATGAAAAACTGTTTTTT
-	TRBJ2-7	-	12	TRBV27	CASSFGGYEQYF	TGTGCCAGCAGTTTCGGCGGGTACGAGCAGTACTTC
-	TRBJ2-3	TRBD2	19	TRBV4-2	CASSQRTSGGPFHTDTQYF	TGTGCCAGCAGCCAAAGGACTAGCGGGGGCCCCTTCCACACAGATACGCAGTATTTT
-	TRBJ1-1	-	12	TRBV10-1	CASKGMNTEAFF	TGCGCCAGCAAGGGCATGAACACTGAAGCTTTCTTT
few	TRBJ2-5	-	12	TRBV13	CASSKASQAQYF	TGTGCCAGCAGCAAAGCCTCTCAGGCCCAGTACTTC
-	TRBJ2-7	-	14	TRBV7-6	CASSGGSGSYEQYF	TGTGCCAGCAGCGGAGGGTCAGGGTCCTACGAGCAGTACTTC
-	TRBJ1-1	-	13	TRBV19	CASISTWNTEAFF	TGTGCCAGTATATCAACGTGGAACACTGAAGCTTTCTTT
-	TRBJ1-1	-	15	TRBV4-1	CASSQGMAANTEAFF	TGCGCCAGCAGCCAAGGGATGGCTGCGAACACTGAAGCTTTCTTT